This TCR beta chain was observed in a study of cytomegalovirus exposure and HLA in healthy donors. General study points: It was shown in a later analysis that HLA-associated TCR beta chains were more clonally expanded than other, equally common chains.

A word on this clone: Its antigen is not identified.

The V and J ends lost 6 bases and 0 bases respectively, with 11 bases between them. The germline gives CDR1 MNHEY, CDR2 SVGAGI. The CDR3 is 14 residues long. A multiplex PCR was run with 60 Vbeta primers and 13 Jbeta primers. Profiling relied on immunoSEQ multiplex PCR, and the TCRdb table lists in-frame clones only, not all of them. Counted here are about 160,000 clones, approximately 78% occurring once; the ten biggest clones make up 3.1%. The TCR was taken from a woman between 40 and 50 years old in good health and CMV-seronegative. V usage is TRBV6-5 and J usage is TRBJ1-2; no clear D gene. The sample was PBMCs. CDR3 coding DNA: TGTGCCAGCAGACAACGCGCGGCTAACTATGGCTACACCTTC. This sequence encodes CASRQRAANYGYTF.